These T cell receptor beta chains were read from a single sample in a study of cytomegalovirus exposure and HLA in healthy donors. Some clones are missing from TCRdb's copy, which holds only in-frame ones; the method was immunoSEQ multiplex PCR. The sample shows about 160,000 clones, 68% of them seen only once. Sequenced sample: PBMCs. Receptors were obtained from a woman between 40 and 55 years old in good health and CMV-seropositive. The conserved cysteine and the conserved F or W are not part of the CDR3 here. Each record gives: CDR3 protein, CDR3 length, J gene, D gene, V gene. D genes are given only for firm matches.

ASSFGGDGNTEAF 13 TRBJ1-1 NA TRBV5-4
ASRFPGGYEQY 11 TRBJ2-7 TRBD1 TRBV6-5
ASSEERRGVGSPLN 14 TRBJ1-6 NA TRBV2
ASSFEGGSGYT 11 TRBJ1-2 NA TRBV5-6
ASSLAEDQPQH 11 TRBJ1-5 NA TRBV5-1
ASSGAGTGELF 11 TRBJ2-2 TRBD2 TRBV19
ASSPGSSRNEKLF 13 TRBJ1-4 NA TRBV18
ASSEGRGNTEAF 12 TRBJ1-1 NA TRBV2
ASSPGATGNTIY 12 TRBJ1-3 NA TRBV7-2
ASSSGAYNEQF 11 TRBJ2-1 NA TRBV2
ASSLGGYPYEQY 12 TRBJ2-7 NA TRBV7-2
ASSATSGGQPTGELF 15 TRBJ2-2 TRBD2 TRBV9
ARQDRGNTGELF 12 TRBJ2-2 TRBD1 TRBV6-5
ASSDSLHGYT 10 TRBJ1-2 NA TRBV2
ASSAGPGLSYEQY 13 TRBJ2-7 NA TRBV5-1
ASSIRPGYSYEQY 13 TRBJ2-7 NA TRBV19
ASGPGGRGNTIY 12 TRBJ1-3 NA TRBV5-6
ASSQDRSLNTGELF 14 TRBJ2-2 NA TRBV4-3
ASSEDSYGYT 10 TRBJ1-2 NA TRBV2
ASSLLQGQGNQPQH 14 TRBJ1-5 TRBD1 TRBV28
ASSPTGTGRVGETQY 15 TRBJ2-5 TRBD1 TRBV19
ASSLGQVNYGYT 12 TRBJ1-2 NA TRBV7-2
ASRLDPNYGYT 11 TRBJ1-2 NA TRBV19
ASSQDAGYNEQF 12 TRBJ2-1 NA TRBV4-1
ASSPIGRAAEAF 12 TRBJ1-1 NA TRBV7-7
ASIQAGRSYNEQF 13 TRBJ2-1 NA TRBV7-8
ASSGTAYQPQH 11 TRBJ1-5 NA TRBV6-1
ASSLGAGAGELF 12 TRBJ2-2 TRBD2 TRBV5-1
ASGQGTYEQY 10 TRBJ2-7 TRBD1 TRBV9
ASSLQGAETIY 11 TRBJ1-3 TRBD1 TRBV7-2
ASINHGNTEAF 11 TRBJ1-1 NA TRBV27
ASSDRRRGYT 10 TRBJ1-2 NA TRBV6-5
ASSQDQFRESEQY 13 TRBJ2-7 NA TRBV4-3
ASSQGQGATSPLH 13 TRBJ1-6 TRBD1 TRBV14
ASIRGFSGNTIY 12 TRBJ1-3 NA TRBV19
ASSRKMEAQY 10 TRBJ2-5 NA TRBV12-5
ASSYLPAGGGEQF 13 TRBJ2-1 TRBD2 TRBV6-5
ASSVGQTTYEQY 12 TRBJ2-7 NA TRBV9
ASSRQGALYEQY 12 TRBJ2-7 TRBD1 TRBV13
ASSVAGGFNEQF 12 TRBJ2-1 TRBD2 TRBV6-4
ASSPGTESTDTQY 13 TRBJ2-3 TRBD1 TRBV6-5
ASSMTSGTEDTQY 13 TRBJ2-3 TRBD2 TRBV19
ASGSRRNTEAF 11 TRBJ1-1 NA TRBV6-1
ASSQDSGTSTDTQY 14 TRBJ2-3 NA TRBV19
SVVDMDKNTEAF 12 TRBJ1-1 NA TRBV29-1
ASSQGQAGGGDTQY 14 TRBJ2-3 TRBD2 TRBV4-3
ASRFGQGNTEAF 12 TRBJ1-1 TRBD1 TRBV4-1
ASSLYQGVGEKLF 13 TRBJ1-4 NA TRBV7-8
ASSPYAGMGNEQF 13 TRBJ2-1 NA TRBV11-2
ASSQDASYSTDTQY 14 TRBJ2-3 NA TRBV4-3
ASTVQLAGYNEQF 13 TRBJ2-1 TRBD2 TRBV28
ASSLGHPKAF 10 TRBJ1-1 NA TRBV5-8
ASSRIGLNQPQH 12 TRBJ1-5 NA TRBV19
ASRQTPLGYT 10 TRBJ1-2 NA TRBV25-1
ASSSPGQGNSPLH 13 TRBJ1-6 TRBD1 TRBV7-2
AMTGTGSSYEQY 12 TRBJ2-7 TRBD1 TRBV2
ASSQRTGTNYGYT 13 TRBJ1-2 TRBD1 TRBV4-1
ASSEGPAGATDTQY 14 TRBJ2-3 TRBD2 TRBV6-1
ASSPPGAGNTIY 12 TRBJ1-3 NA TRBV5-5